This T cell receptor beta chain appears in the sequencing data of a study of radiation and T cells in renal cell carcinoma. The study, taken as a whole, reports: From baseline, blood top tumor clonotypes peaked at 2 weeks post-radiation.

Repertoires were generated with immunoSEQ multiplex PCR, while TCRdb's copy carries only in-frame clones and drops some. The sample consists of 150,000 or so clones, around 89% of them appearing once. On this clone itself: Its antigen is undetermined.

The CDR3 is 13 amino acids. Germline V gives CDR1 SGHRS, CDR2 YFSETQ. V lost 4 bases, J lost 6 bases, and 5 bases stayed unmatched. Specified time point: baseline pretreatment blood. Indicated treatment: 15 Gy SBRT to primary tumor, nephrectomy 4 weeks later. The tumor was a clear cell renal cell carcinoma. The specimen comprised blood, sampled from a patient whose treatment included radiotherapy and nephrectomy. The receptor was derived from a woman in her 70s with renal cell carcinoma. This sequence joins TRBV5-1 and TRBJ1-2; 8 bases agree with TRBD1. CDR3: CASSPTGVDGYTF. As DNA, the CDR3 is TGCGCCAGCAGCCCGACAGGGGTCGATGGCTACACCTTC.